This entry lists 10 T cell receptor beta chains sequenced from one sample in a study of STAT3 mutations in large granular lymphocyte leukemia. The study's findings and limits: At least one immunodominant TCR beta clonotype appeared in every T-cell large granular lymphocyte leukemia patient.

Clones were read by immunoSEQ multiplex PCR, and TCRdb kept only the in-frame ones, dropping some. The sample records around 29,000 clones, approximately 83% being singletons. What these receptors recognize is not known. The sequenced sample was peripheral blood mononuclear cells. Receptors were obtained from a man between 60 and 70 years old with T-cell large granular lymphocyte leukemia. Some clones in this sample may be carry-over from other donors' samples.

The chain recombines TRBV7-9 with TRBJ2-3; 7 nucleotides line up with TRBD2. Looked up from germline, CDR1 is SEHNR and CDR2 is FQNEAQ (reference sequence). The junction had 4 bases not matched to a gene; V was cut back by 7 bases and J by 3 bases. The CDR3 totals 13 residues. The CDR3, as DNA: TGTGCCAGCACCCCGGGGGGAACAGATACGCAGTATTTT. Protein: CASTPGGTDTQYF.

The chain has TRBV18 and TRBJ2-3; D not resolved. Deletions cut 6 bases from V and 1 base from J, with 17 bases between. In germline, CDR1 is KGHSH, CDR2 LQKENI. The CDR3 contains 16 residues. The CDR3 is CASSPTTTAGTDTQYF. For the CDR3, the DNA is TGTGCCAGCTCGCCTACAACTACTGCTGGCACAGATACGCAGTATTTT.

This clone has only a few counts. CDR3: CASLPKTGDNQPQHF. The CDR3 DNA is TGTGCCAGCCTACCAAAGACAGGCGATAATCAGCCCCAGCATTTT. J is TRBJ1-5 and V is TRBV28; D possibly corresponds to TRBD1 (6 bases). The CDR3 is 15 amino acids. Per the germline V gene, CDR1 is MDHEN and CDR2 is SYDVKM. Between the trimmed V and J ends, which lost 8 bases and 4 bases, there was a span of 18 bases.

This chain uses TRBV28 with TRBJ2-1, with D possibly matching TRBD2 (5 bases). Trimming took off 7 bases at V and 10 bases at J, with 17 bases between the two ends. The CDR3 consists of 13 residues. Germline loops: CDR1 MDHEN, CDR2 SYDVKM. In nucleotides, the CDR3 is TGTGCCAGCAAAGGGCCGGGGTCCCAGGAGCAGTTCTTC. Protein sequence: CASKGPGSQEQFF.

The rearrangement joins TRBV5-4 to TRBJ1-4, with 8 bases that match TRBD1. CDR3 length: 14 amino acids. Trimming removed 1 base from V and 7 bases from J; junction bases left unmatched: 3. Germline-derived CDR1 and CDR2 are SGHNT and YYREEE (reference sequence). CDR3 DNA: TGTGCCAGCAGCTTGAGACAGGGGTCTGAAAAACTGTTTTTT. It encodes CASSLRQGSEKLFF.

The chain recombines TRBV30 with TRBJ1-2; a weak D match, TRBD1 (5 bases). Germline V gene data show CDR1 as GTSNPN and CDR2 as SVGIG (reference sequence). CDR3 length: 12 amino acids. V dropped 0 bases and J dropped 4 bases, with 6 bases sitting between them. CDR3 region: CAWSVGVYGYTF. In nucleotides, the CDR3 is TGTGCCTGGAGTGTAGGGGTCTATGGCTACACCTTC. Together with reference TRBV30 and TRBJ1-2, the CDR3 gives the full variable domain: SQTIHQWPATLVQPVGSPLSLECTVEGTSNPNLYWYRQAAGRGLQLLFYSVGIGQISSEVPQNLSASRPQDRQFILSSKKLLLSDSGFYLCAWSVGVYGYTFGSGTRLTVV.

This chain connects TRBV6-6 to TRBJ1-2; D is unclear. Deletions cut 7 bases from V and 8 bases from J, with 20 bases between. The CDR3 is 14 residues long. CDR1 and CDR2 from the germline V gene are MNHNY and SVGAGI (reference sequence). CDR3 coding DNA: TGTGCCAGCAACATAGGGCAGGTCTGGGAGGGCTACACCTTC. This encodes CASNIGQVWEGYTF.

On this clone itself: Other DNA sequences from this sample encode an identical CDR3 as well. V and J are TRBV18 and TRBJ1-1; D is uncertain. Germline V CDR1 and CDR2: KGHSH, LQKENI. The CDR3 is 13 amino acids. V lost 1 base and J lost 3, with 6 bases in between. CDR3 nucleotide sequence: TGTGCCAGCTCACCACGGGGTGACACTGAAGCTTTCTTT. It yields the protein CASSPRGDTEAFF. The whole variable domain, filled in from reference TRBV18 and TRBJ1-1, reads NAGVMQNPRHLVRRRGQEARLRCSPMKGHSHVYWYRQLPEEGLKFMVYLQKENIIDESGMPKERFSAEFPKEGPSILRIQQVVRGDSAAYFCASSPRGDTEAFFGQGTRLTVV.

The chain couples TRBV28 to TRBJ2-5; 11 bases are a match to TRBD1. V was pared by 4 bases and J by 4 bases, with 5 bases of the junction left unmatched. There are 15 residues in the CDR3. CDR1 is MDHEN and CDR2 is SYDVKM in the germline V gene. CDR3 DNA sequence: TGTGCCAGCAGTTCCGGACAGGGGGCAGGAGAGACCCAGTACTTC. It is translated as CASSSGQGAGETQYF. The full variable domain, rest sourced from reference TRBV28 and TRBJ2-5, is DVKVTQSSRYLVKRTGEKVFLECVQDMDHENMFWYRQDPGLGLRLIYFSYDVKMKEKGDIPEGYSVSREKKERFSLILESASTNQTSMYLCASSSGQGAGETQYFGPGTRLLVL.

The chain combines TRBV28 with TRBJ2-7; 8 bases fit TRBD1. Germline V lookup: CDR1 MDHEN, CDR2 SYDVKM. V dropped 5 bases and J dropped 6; count of bases not matched to a gene: 9. CDR3 length equals 14 residues. The CDR3 here is CASSPTDRVAEQYF. CDR3 coding DNA: TGTGCCAGCAGTCCTACGGACAGGGTGGCCGAGCAGTACTTC.